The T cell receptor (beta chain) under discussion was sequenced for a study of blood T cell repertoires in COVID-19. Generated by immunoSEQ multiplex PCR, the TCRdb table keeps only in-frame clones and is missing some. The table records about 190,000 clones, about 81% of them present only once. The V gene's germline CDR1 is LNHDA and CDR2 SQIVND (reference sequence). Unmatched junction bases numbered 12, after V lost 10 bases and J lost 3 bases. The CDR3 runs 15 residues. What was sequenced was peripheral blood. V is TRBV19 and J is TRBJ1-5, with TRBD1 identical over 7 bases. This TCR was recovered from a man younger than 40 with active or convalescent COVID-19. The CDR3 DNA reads TGTGCCAACACTCCGGGACAGAGCTACAATCAGCCCCAGCATTTT. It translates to CANTPGQSYNQPQHF.